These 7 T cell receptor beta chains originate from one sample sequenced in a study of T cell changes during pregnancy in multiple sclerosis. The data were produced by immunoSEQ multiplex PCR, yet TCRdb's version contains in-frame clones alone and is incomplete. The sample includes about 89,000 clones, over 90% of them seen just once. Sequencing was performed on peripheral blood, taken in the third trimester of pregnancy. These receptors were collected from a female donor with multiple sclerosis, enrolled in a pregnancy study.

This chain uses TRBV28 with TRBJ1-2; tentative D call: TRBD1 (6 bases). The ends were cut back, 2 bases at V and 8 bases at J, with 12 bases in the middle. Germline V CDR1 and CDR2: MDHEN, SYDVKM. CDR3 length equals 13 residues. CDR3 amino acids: CASSLVQGYGYTF. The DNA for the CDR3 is TGTGCCAGCAGTTTAGTACAGGGTTACGGCTACACCTTC.

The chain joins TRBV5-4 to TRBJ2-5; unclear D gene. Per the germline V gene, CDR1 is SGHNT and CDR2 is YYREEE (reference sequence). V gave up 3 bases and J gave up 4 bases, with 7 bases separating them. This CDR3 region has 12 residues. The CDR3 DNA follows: TGTGCCAGCAGCTGGTCGGGAGAGACCCAGTACTTC. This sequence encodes CASSWSGETQYF.

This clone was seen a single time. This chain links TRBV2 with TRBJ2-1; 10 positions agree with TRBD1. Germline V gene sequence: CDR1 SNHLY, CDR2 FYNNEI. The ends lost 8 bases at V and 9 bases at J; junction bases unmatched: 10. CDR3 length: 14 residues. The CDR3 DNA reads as TGTGCCAGCTTTGAGGGACAGGGGACTGTTGAGCAGTTCTTC. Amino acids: CASFEGQGTVEQFF.

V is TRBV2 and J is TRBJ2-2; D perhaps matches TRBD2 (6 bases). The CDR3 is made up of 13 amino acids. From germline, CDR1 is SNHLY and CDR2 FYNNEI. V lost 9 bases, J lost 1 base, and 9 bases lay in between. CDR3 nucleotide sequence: TGTGCCAGATCGGGGGAGAACACCGGGGAGCTGTTTTTT. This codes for CARSGENTGELFF.

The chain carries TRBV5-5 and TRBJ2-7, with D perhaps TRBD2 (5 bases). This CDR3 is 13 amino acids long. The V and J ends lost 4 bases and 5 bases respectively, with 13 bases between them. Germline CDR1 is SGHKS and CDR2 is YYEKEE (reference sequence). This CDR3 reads CASSLRISDEQYF. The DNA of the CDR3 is TGTGCCAGCAGCCTTCGGATTAGCGACGAGCAGTACTTC.

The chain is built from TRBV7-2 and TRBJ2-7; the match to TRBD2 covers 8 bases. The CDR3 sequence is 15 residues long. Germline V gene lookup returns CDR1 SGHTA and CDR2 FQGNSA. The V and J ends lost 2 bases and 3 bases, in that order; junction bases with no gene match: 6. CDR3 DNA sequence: TGTGCCAGCAGCTTACTAGCGGGCCCTAACTACGAGCAGTACTTC. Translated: CASSLLAGPNYEQYF.

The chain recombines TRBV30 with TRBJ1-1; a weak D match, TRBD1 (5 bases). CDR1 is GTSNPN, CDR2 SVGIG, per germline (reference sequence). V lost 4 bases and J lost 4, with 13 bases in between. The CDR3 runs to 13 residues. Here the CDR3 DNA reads TGTGCCTGGACCCCAGGGCCCAGCACTGAAGCTTTCTTT. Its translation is CAWTPGPSTEAFF.